This TCR beta chain emerged from a study of blood T cell repertoires in COVID-19. Turning to the study itself: The United States, Italy and Spain provided the acute and convalescent COVID-19 samples.

Followed longitudinally, the Seattle patients had been enrolled during active infection. The data were produced by immunoSEQ multiplex PCR, yet TCRdb's version contains in-frame clones alone and is incomplete. The sample includes about 130,000 clones, approximately 86% seen only once; the top ten take around 10%. The V gene lost 8 bases and the J gene lost 4 bases, with 11 bases spanning the gap. Germline assignment: CDR1 MNHEY and CDR2 SVGAGI. This CDR3 has 12 residues. This TCR was recovered from a woman in her 70s with COVID-19, enrolled during active disease. The sequenced sample was peripheral blood. The rearrangement links TRBV6-5 to TRBJ2-5; D might be TRBD2 (6 bases). CDR3 in DNA: TGTGCCAGCTCGGAGGGGCTAGAGACCCAGTACTTC. Its protein product is CASSEGLETQYF.